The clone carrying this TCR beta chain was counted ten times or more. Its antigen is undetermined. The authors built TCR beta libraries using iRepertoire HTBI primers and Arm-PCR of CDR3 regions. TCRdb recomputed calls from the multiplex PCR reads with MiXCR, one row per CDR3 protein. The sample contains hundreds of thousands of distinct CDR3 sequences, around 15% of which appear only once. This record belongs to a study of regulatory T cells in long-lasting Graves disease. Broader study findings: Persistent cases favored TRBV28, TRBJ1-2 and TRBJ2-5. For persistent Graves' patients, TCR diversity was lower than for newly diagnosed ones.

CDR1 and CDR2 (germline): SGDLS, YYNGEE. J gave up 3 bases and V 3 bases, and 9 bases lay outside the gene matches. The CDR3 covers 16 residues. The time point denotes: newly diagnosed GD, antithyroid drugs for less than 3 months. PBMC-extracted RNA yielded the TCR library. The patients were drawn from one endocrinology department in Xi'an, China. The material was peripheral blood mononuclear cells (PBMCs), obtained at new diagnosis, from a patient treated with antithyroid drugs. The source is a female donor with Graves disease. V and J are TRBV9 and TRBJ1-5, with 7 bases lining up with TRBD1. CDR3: CASSESGTAVNQPQHF. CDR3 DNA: TGTGCCAGCAGCGAGTCCGGGACAGCAGTCAATCAGCCCCAGCATTTT.